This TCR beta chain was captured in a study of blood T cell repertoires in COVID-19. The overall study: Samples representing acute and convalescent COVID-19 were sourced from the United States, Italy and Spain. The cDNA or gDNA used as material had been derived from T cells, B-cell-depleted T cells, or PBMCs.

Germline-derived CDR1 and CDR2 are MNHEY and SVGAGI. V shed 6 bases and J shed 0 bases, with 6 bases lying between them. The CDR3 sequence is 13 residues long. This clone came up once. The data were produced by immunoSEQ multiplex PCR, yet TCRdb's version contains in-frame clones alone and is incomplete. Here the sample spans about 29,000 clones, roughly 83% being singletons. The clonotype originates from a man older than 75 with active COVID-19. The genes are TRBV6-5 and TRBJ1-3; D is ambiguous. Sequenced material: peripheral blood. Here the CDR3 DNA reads TGTGCCAGCAGACAGTTCTCTGGAAACACCATATATTTT. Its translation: CASRQFSGNTIYF.